The sequence of this T cell receptor beta chain was determined in a study of T cell responses to AZD1222 COVID-19 vaccine. TCRdb's copy holds only in-frame clones and misses some; the assay was immunoSEQ multiplex PCR. The table includes around 160,000 clones, about nine tenths detected once. The sample holds one count of this clone. This sequence originates from an adult in good health. The material was peripheral blood, obtained on day 0 of AZD1222 vaccination.

The CDR3 DNA sequence: TGTGCCAGCAGCCCTGGGAGCGGCAGGGATGACAATGAGCAGTTCTTC. Protein product: CASSPGSGRDDNEQFF. The chain links TRBV9 to TRBJ2-1; the D gene could be TRBD1 or TRBD2 (5 bases each). The germline gives CDR1 SGDLS, CDR2 YYNGEE. This CDR3 contains 16 residues. V lost 4 bases to trimming and J lost 5 bases, with 19 bases between them.